The next 18 T cell receptor beta chains were all read from a single sample in a study of T cells in women clearing cervical HPV infection. Some clones are missing from TCRdb's copy, which holds only in-frame ones; the method was immunoSEQ multiplex PCR. The sample data list 40,000 to 55,000 clones. The sample taken for sequencing was blood buffy coat. The receptors were gathered from a woman aged 18 to 69 with a cervical HPV16 infection that either progressed to CIN3+ or cleared (not recorded which).

Points on this clone: The CDR3 end lies 3 residues beyond the end of the read and is filled in from the germline J gene. The chain employs TRBV5-1 and TRBJ1-1; TRBD1 is a possible D gene (5 bases). Trimming pared 1 base from V and 0 bases from J, leaving 10 bases between. From germline, CDR1 is SGHRS and CDR2 YFSETQ. The CDR3 loop spans 15 amino acids. The CDR3 protein is CASSLSPGMNTEAFF. The covered CDR3 bases are TGCGCCAGCAGCTTGAGCCCAGGGATGAACACTGAA.

As concerns this clone: From the germline J gene comes the end of the CDR3, since the read stops 3 residues before it. Different DNA sequences within this sample yield the same CDR3. The chain links TRBV19 to TRBJ2-7, with D tentatively TRBD2 (6 bases). The CDR3 is 11 residues long. Germline CDR1 LNHDA, CDR2 SQIVND (reference sequence). V was cut by 6 bases and J by 3 bases, with 6 bases left in between. Here the CDR3 reads CASSGGYEQYF. The part of the CDR3 DNA that was read is TGTGCCAGTAGCGGGGGCTACGAG.

Of note for this clone: Read data end 3 residues before the CDR3 end; the end is taken from the germline J gene. The rearrangement uses TRBV18 and TRBJ2-5; 10 bases map to TRBD1. This CDR3 spans 15 amino acids. Germline V gives CDR1 KGHSH, CDR2 LQKENI. Trimming removed 4 bases from V and 4 bases from J; junction bases left unmatched: 6. The DNA read from the CDR3 is TGTGCCAGCTCACAAGACAGGGGGCGAGGAGAGACC. The encoded protein is CASSQDRGRGET. The full CDR3 protein reads CASSQDRGRGETQYF.

About this clone: Read coverage stops 3 residues before the CDR3 terminus; the germline J gene supplies the remainder. The chain has TRBV27 and TRBJ2-7; the D gene is possibly TRBD2 (6 bases). The CDR3 length is 13 residues. V lost 6 bases and J lost 6, with 15 bases in between. CDR1 MNHEY and CDR2 SMNVEV come from the germline V gene (reference sequence). The CDR3 sequence: CASSFSGGLEQYF. CDR3 DNA (partial): TGTGCCAGCAGCTTTTCTGGAGGGCTCGAG.

As to this clone: The CDR3 end falls 3 residues outside the read, so it is completed with the germline J gene. The gene calls are TRBV19 and TRBJ2-7; D might be TRBD1 (6 bases). Germline-derived CDR1 and CDR2 are LNHDA and SQIVND (reference sequence). V lost 9 bases and J 1 base, leaving 22 bases between the germline ends. The CDR3 consists of 16 residues. CDR3 DNA (partial): TGTGCCAGCTCCATCTCGGACAGTCTTTTATCCTACGAG. Amino acids: CASSISDSLLSYE. The entire CDR3 protein reads CASSISDSLLSYEQYF.

Comments on this clone: Coverage ceases 3 residues before the CDR3 finishes, and the germline J gene fills in the end. This sequence joins TRBV18 and TRBJ2-5, with D unresolved. The CDR3 is 13 residues long. Germline values: CDR1 KGHSH, CDR2 LQKENI. Trimming stripped 0 bases from V and 4 bases from J, with 6 bases between. CDR3 amino acids: CASSPPTTETQYF. The covered CDR3 bases are TGTGCCAGCTCACCACCGACAACAGAGACC.

About this clone itself: At one of its ends the junction is not consistent with the germline gene, which may arise from a read error. The CDR3 goes on 3 residues after the read ends, and that part is filled in from the germline J gene. Within the sample, other DNA sequences also encode this same CDR3. This chain uses TRBV18 with TRBJ1-3; D remains ambiguous. CDR3 length: 16 amino acids. In germline, CDR1 is KGHSH, CDR2 LQKENI. The CDR3 loop reads CASSPPGSDSGNTIYF. The CDR3 bases that were read are TGTGCCAGCTCACCACCGGGTAGCGACTCTGGAAACACG.

Comment on this clone: Read data end 3 residues before the CDR3 end; the end is taken from the germline J gene. The chain uses TRBV7-3 and TRBJ2-1; 14 positions match TRBD2. The CDR3 length is 16 residues. V shed 5 bases and J 7 bases; nucleotides not matched to a gene: 7. CDR1 and CDR2 (germline): SGHTA, FQGTGA. The part of the CDR3 DNA that was read is TGTGCCAGCAGCCACGGACTAGCGGGGGGAGGGAATGAG. It encodes CASSHGLAGGGNE. From start to end, the CDR3 is CASSHGLAGGGNEQFF.

On this clone: Read sequence stops 3 residues before the CDR3 end, and the germline J gene provides the missing end. The chain is built from TRBV13 and TRBJ2-7, with 7 bases fitting TRBD2. Germline V CDR1 and CDR2: PRHDT, FYEKMQ (reference sequence). Losses at the gene ends were 5 bases for V and 4 bases for J; bases not matched to a gene: 11. The length of the CDR3 is 15 residues. The covered CDR3 bases are TGTGCCAGCAGCCCGAGAAGACTAGCAGGTTACGAG. Amino acids: CASSPRRLAGYE. The entire CDR3 protein reads CASSPRRLAGYEQYF.

To note about this clone: Read sequence stops 3 residues before the CDR3 end, and the germline J gene provides the missing end. This chain connects TRBV20-1 to TRBJ2-6, with TRBD2 identical over 13 bases. In germline, CDR1 is DFQATT, CDR2 SNEGSKA (reference sequence). Trimming cost V 6 bases and J 2 bases; bases outside gene matches: 4. CDR3 length: 16 amino acids. The covered CDR3 bases are TGCAGTGCCCCTGGGACTAGCGGGACTGGGGCCAACGTC. This translates into CSAPGTSGTGANV. The whole CDR3 reads CSAPGTSGTGANVLTF.

As to this clone: The read falls 3 residues short of the CDR3 end, and the missing part is taken from the germline J gene. The V call is TRBV5-1, the J call TRBJ2-7, with 10 bases matching TRBD1. The germline gives CDR1 SGHRS, CDR2 YFSETQ. V shed 4 bases, J shed 3 bases, and the junction held 1 base outside the gene matches. CDR3 length equals 13 residues. CDR3 bases read: TGCGCCAGCAGCCGGGACAGGGGCTACGAG. Encoded protein: CASSRDRGYE. The whole CDR3 sequence is CASSRDRGYEQYF.

As for this clone: The read ends 3 residues early relative to the CDR3; the germline J gene fills the gap. The chain links TRBV5-6 to TRBJ1-2; D may be TRBD1 (5 bases). This CDR3 contains 14 residues. V gave up 4 bases and J gave up 6 bases, with 16 bases separating them. In germline, CDR1 is SGHDT, CDR2 YYEEEE. CDR3 region: CASSTRSGMHGYTF. The CDR3 DNA, read in part, is TGTGCCAGCAGCACCCGTTCAGGGATGCATGGC.

Turning to this clone: The CDR3 end is not reached by the read, which stops 3 residues before it; the germline J gene fills it in. The rearrangement joins TRBV20-1 to TRBJ1-2; D remains ambiguous. In germline, CDR1 is DFQATT, CDR2 SNEGSKA (reference sequence). The CDR3 has 11 residues. CDR3 sequence reads: CSARAPTGYTF. The DNA read from the CDR3 is TGCAGTGCTAGAGCCCCGACAGGC.

CDR3: CASSSRTGPQETQYF. CDR3 DNA (partial): TGTGCCAGCAGCTCACGGACAGGGCCACAAGAGACC. The chain combines TRBV7-9 with TRBJ2-5; TRBD1 aligns across 8 bases. The read ends 3 residues shy of where the CDR3 ends; the end is completed using the germline J gene. With 4 bases clipped from V and 2 bases from J, the junction kept 6 bases outside the gene matches. The germline V gene encodes CDR1 SEHNR and CDR2 FQNEAQ (reference sequence). The CDR3 length is 15 residues.

Note on this clone: The read is 3 residues too short to cover the CDR3 end, so that end is filled in from the germline J gene. This rearrangement joins TRBV5-1 to TRBJ1-1; D is unresolved. The germline CDR1 and CDR2 sequences are SGHRS and YFSETQ. Trimming shortened V by 5 bases and J by 6 bases, and 14 bases separated the two germline ends. CDR3 length: 13 amino acids. The CDR3 sequence is CASRPNGRAEAFF. Partial CDR3 DNA: TGCGCCAGCAGACCGAATGGGCGGGCTGAA. The whole variable domain, filled in from reference TRBV5-1 and TRBJ1-1, reads KAGVTQTPRYLIKTRGQQVTLSCSPISGHRSVSWYQQTPGQGLQFLFEYFSETQRNKGNFPGRFSGRQFSNSRSEMNVSTLELGDSALYLCASRPNGRAEAFFGQGTRLTVV.

Comment on this clone: The CDR3 end is not reached by the read, which stops 3 residues before it; the germline J gene fills it in. This chain links TRBV28 with TRBJ1-2; D might be TRBD1 (6 bases). In germline, CDR1 is MDHEN, CDR2 SYDVKM. CDR3 length: 14 residues. Trimming pared 5 bases from V and 5 bases from J, leaving 15 bases between. Incomplete CDR3 DNA: TGTGCCAGCAGTCCCTCTACAGGGCGGTATGGC. It encodes CASSPSTGRYG. The whole CDR3 region reads CASSPSTGRYGYTF.

Remarks on this clone: The missing CDR3 end, 3 residues past where the read stops, is filled in from the germline J gene. The chain links TRBV7-2 to TRBJ1-4; TRBD1 aligns across 8 bases. This CDR3 has 15 residues. Germline V CDR1 and CDR2: SGHTA, FQGNSA. V lost 1 base to trimming and J lost 6 bases; unmatched junction nucleotides: 4. The part of the CDR3 DNA that was read is TGTGCCAGCAGCTTAGTAGGACAGGGATATGAAAAA. Its protein product is CASSLVGQGYEK. The whole CDR3 reads CASSLVGQGYEKLFF.

In regard to this clone: The read finishes 3 residues shy of the CDR3 end, and the germline J gene is used to complete it. The rearrangement uses TRBV7-7 and TRBJ2-1, with TRBD2 identical over 7 bases. CDR1 and CDR2 from the germline V gene are SSHAT and FNYEAQ (reference sequence). V lost 1 base, J lost 4 bases, and 4 bases stayed unmatched. The CDR3 has 15 amino acids. The CDR3 loop is CASSLVAGSYNEQFF. The sequenced part of the CDR3 DNA is TGTGCCAGCAGCTTAGTAGCGGGCTCTTACAATGAG.